This T cell receptor (beta chain) was captured in a study of blood T cell repertoires in COVID-19 (dated by TCRdb to about 2020). Describing the broader study: Samples from collaborators originated in the United States, Italy and Spain and spanned both the acute and convalescent phases of COVID-19. The material from the prospective study consisted of cDNA or gDNA derived from T cells, B-cell-depleted T cells, or PBMCs. Subjects who had been exposed to COVID-19, were actively infected with it, or had recovered from it provided the deeply sampled blood TCRbeta repertoires that made up the dataset. A freely available public database, intended as a resource for researchers studying the immune response to SARS-CoV-2, is where the repertoires were released. The samples were drawn from two sources: the first 160 participants of the ongoing ImmuneRACE study, and 1,200 or so subjects contributed by 6 global collaborators. Nearly every sample came with metadata listing a de-identified subject ID, COVID-19 status, age in years and sex. HLA class I and class II types, where available, came from metadata supplied by the sample provider rather than from assay-based typing.

In Seattle, one collaborating source enrolled patients while the infection was active and tracked those patients longitudinally over the course of disease. The collaborating institutions used their own protocols to collect whole blood in K2EDTA tubes. Collaborator samples were shipped for TCRbeta analysis as frozen whole blood, isolated PBMCs, or DNA extracted from either sample type. The paper's findings and limits, for the study overall: The amount of clinical and demographic metadata varied by source and participant and was provided uncurated.

The trim is 2 bases for V and 6 bases for J, with a gap of 8 bases between the germline ends. Counted from cysteine to phenylalanine, this CDR3 has 14 amino acids. Only the CDR3 portion is preserved as DNA: 42 bases, with reading frame beginning at the first base. Taken from the germline V gene (reference sequence), the CDR1 and CDR2 loops are SEHNR and FQNEAQ. The immunoSEQ Assay, a bias-controlled multiplex PCR, was used to amplify TCRbeta CDR3 regions from genomic DNA. The authors processed their data as follows. Nucleated cell counts per sample were estimated from amplification of reference gene primers within the assay. Sequence reads were collapsed and filtered to measure the absolute abundance of every unique TCRbeta CDR3 rearrangement. For each sample, productive Simpson clonality was calculated by taking the square root of Simpson's diversity index across productive rearrangements. TCRdb holds this immuneACCESS table with in-frame rearrangements only. Some clones are missing; in checked studies, unresolved V genes explain under half, and the rest has no known cause. Clonal size and the V and J genes are those of that table, whereas D and trimming came from the DNA. The table for this sample lists more than 90,000 clones; 70% to 90% of them were counted only once. The ten top clones hold 15% to 20% of the sample.

As for this clone: The specificity of this receptor is unknown. Per-base qualities were not stored, and no clone one base away is much larger.

The sequencing sample was made of peripheral blood. The sequence derives from an older woman with COVID-19, enrolled during active disease. The chain was built from TRBV7-9 and TRBJ1-6; D gene: possibly TRBD1, on 5 matching bases. The nucleotides read TGTGCCAGCAGCTTAATCCAGGGTAATTCACCCCTCCACTTT. This yields the protein CASSLIQGNSPLHF. This CDR3, with the reference TRBV7-9 and TRBJ1-6 proteins standing in past its ends, gives the full variable domain DTGVSQNPRHKITKRGQNVTFRCDPISEHNRLYWYRQTLGQGPEFLTYFQNEAQLEKSRLLSDRFSAERPKGSFSTLEIQRTEQGDSAMYLCASSLIQGNSPLHFGNGTRLTVT.